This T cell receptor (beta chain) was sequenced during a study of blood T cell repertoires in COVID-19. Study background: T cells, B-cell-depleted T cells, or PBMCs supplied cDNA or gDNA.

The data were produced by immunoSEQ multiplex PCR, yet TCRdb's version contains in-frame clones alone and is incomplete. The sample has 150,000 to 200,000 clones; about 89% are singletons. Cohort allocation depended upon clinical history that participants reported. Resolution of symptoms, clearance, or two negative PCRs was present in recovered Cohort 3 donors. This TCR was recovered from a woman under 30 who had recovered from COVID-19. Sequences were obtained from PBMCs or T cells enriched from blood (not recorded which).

Written as DNA, the CDR3 is TGTGCCAGCAGTTTAGGCAGGGCCTCCTACGAGCAGTACTTC. Its protein is CASSLGRASYEQYF. The chain combines TRBV27 with TRBJ2-7; a weak D match, TRBD1 (5 bases). Germline CDR1 reads MNHEY; CDR2 reads SMNVEV (reference sequence). The CDR3 totals 14 residues. Trimming stripped 2 bases from V and 0 bases from J, with 8 bases between.